Listed here is a single TCR beta chain. Its target is not known. Study-wide results and limits: The larger cohort examined one V-J beta rearrangement, not whole repertoires. Greatest tumor Treg TCR overlap was with tumor naive CD4+ cells.

Treg sorting used a CD4+CD25+CD127-/low gate. From germline, CDR1 is MDHEN and CDR2 SYDVKM. Unmatched junction bases numbered 6, after V lost 3 bases and J lost 2 bases. This CDR3 has 16 residues. Full-length variable regions came from constant-region reverse primers plus semi-nested Nested Universal Primer A PCR. TCRdb re-derived calls from the 5' RACE reads in MiXCR, one entry per CDR3 protein. This sample yields roughly 45,000 distinct CDR3 sequences, of which 22% are seen a single time; over 3.5% belongs to the top ten. The chain couples TRBV28 to TRBJ2-3; TRBD2 matches at 9 bases. The receptor's source is a female donor with breast cancer. Sequencing input: Tregs sorted from a lymph node. The chain's CDR3 is CASSFSGSSDTDTQYF. The CDR3 bases are TGTGCCAGCAGTTTTAGCGGGAGCTCGGACACAGATACGCAGTATTTT.